This T cell receptor beta chain appears in the sequencing data of a study of T cell responses to AZD1222 COVID-19 vaccine (TCRdb year 2021). Turning to the overall study: AZD1222 recipients with second doses at about 4 weeks or about 12 weeks were pooled, because spike-specific TCR depth and breadth did not differ between schedules. Enrollment into the trials was organized by age into subgroups of 18-55, 56-69 and 70-plus years, and those subgroups contained roughly 150, 30 and 60 TCR-sequenced participants, respectively. A total of about 250 trial participants underwent TCR sequencing, of whom 207 had received two doses of AZD1222 and some 25 had received two doses of the MenACWY control vaccine. Overall study outcomes, separate from this receptor: Participants were mostly white British, with more females than males. The authors suggested clonal diversity may have been underestimated. Vaccine-associated CD4 TCRs spanned the whole spike protein, with dominant responses in regions 160-218 and 743-854. Reportedly, close to half of the unique spike-specific TCRs recognized epitopes lying outside the regions that are mutated in the B.1.351 and B.1.1.7 variants. Because no samples from the day 14 peak response were available, repertoires could be characterized only after the peak T cell response. Spike-specific TCR breadth and depth rose significantly after two AZD1222 doses compared with day 0 and with MenACWY recipients. In the small 56-69-year group, the increase in depth fell short of significance, most likely because of low power. Conclusions about previously exposed vaccinees were limited because only a handful of AZD1222 recipients were SARS-CoV-2 seropositive at baseline.

CDR1 and CDR2, per the germline V gene (reference sequence), are LNHDA and SQIVND. Trimming takes 7 bases off V and 0 bases off J; junction bases not matched to a gene: 6. The CDR3 spans 14 residues, from the cysteine through the phenylalanine. Kept here is only the CDR3 DNA, which spans 42 bases and is read in frame from base 1. A word on this clone: The clone's antigen remains unknown. No base-level quality is on record; no much larger clone is a single base apart.

Sample time point, as interpreted from the label and publication: baseline before first vaccination. Vaccinee samples came from UK trials COV001 and COV002, including a single-blind randomized controlled phase 2/3 trial of AZD1222 (ChAdOx1 nCoV-19) in healthy adults. For TCRbeta chain sequencing, PBMC samples were collected from trial participants at day 0 and at day 28 after the second dose. The CDR3 regions of human TCRbeta chains were subjected to immunosequencing. The original pipeline was this. TCRs in the repertoires were compared against a reference library of SARS-CoV-2-specific TCRs that had been generated with the MIRA antigen-specificity platform. Breadth was defined as the fraction of unique TCRs that were SARS-CoV-2-associated, and depth was defined as the fraction of total T cells that were SARS-CoV-2-associated. Using the MIRA data, each spike-specific TCR was mapped to the spike region that the TCR reacts to and placed in a CD4 or CD8 class. Log10-transformed breadth and depth values were compared by one-way ANOVA with Sidak's multiple comparisons tests. TCRdb mirrors the immuneACCESS table, restricted to in-frame sequences. Some clones are absent from its copies; in checked studies, under half trace to an unresolved V gene, and the reason for the others is unknown. V, J and clone size are taken as reported in that table, and D and trimming were inferred from the DNA itself. Present in this sample are about 130,000 clones, 88% of which were seen just once. The leading ten clones occupy approximately 7% of the sample.

Sample: peripheral blood, taken on day 0 of AZD1222 vaccination. This receptor chain uses TRBV19 and TRBJ2-7, with TRBD1 identical over 7 junction bases. The receptor was derived from an adult in good health. The CDR3 in this case is CASTRDSNSYEQYF. The DNA sequence is as follows: TGTGCCAGTACAAGGGACAGTAACTCCTACGAGCAGTACTTC.